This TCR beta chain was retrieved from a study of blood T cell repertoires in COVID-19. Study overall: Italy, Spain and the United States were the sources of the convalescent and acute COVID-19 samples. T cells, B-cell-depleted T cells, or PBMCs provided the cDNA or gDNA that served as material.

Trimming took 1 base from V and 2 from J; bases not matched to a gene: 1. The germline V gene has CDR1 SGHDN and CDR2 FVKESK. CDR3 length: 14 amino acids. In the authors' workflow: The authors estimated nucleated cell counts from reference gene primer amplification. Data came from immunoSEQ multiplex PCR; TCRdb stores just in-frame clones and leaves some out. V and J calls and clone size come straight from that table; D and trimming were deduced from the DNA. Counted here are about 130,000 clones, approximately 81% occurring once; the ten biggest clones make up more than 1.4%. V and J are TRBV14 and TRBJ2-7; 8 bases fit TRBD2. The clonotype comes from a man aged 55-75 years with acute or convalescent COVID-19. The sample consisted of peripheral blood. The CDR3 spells CASSQGRGAYEQYF. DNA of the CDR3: TGTGCCAGCAGCCAAGGGCGGGGGGCCTACGAGCAGTACTTC.